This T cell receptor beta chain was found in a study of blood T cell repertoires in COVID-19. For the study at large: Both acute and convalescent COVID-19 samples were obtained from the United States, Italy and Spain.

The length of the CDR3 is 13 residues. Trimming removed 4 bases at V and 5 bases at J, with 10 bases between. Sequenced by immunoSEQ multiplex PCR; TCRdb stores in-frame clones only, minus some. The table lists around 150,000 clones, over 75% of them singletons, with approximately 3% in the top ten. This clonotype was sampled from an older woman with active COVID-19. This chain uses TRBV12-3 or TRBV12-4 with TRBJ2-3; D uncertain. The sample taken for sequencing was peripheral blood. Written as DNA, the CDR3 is TGTGCCAGCAGTTATAACCGGTTAGATACGCAGTATTTT. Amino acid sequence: CASSYNRLDTQYF.